The 12 T cell receptor beta chains reported below all come from one sample, sequenced in a study of long-term antiretroviral therapy in people with HIV. They ran version v3.0 of the immunoSEQ assay at survey level. The assay was immunoSEQ multiplex PCR, and TCRdb's table has in-frame clones only and misses some. The data hold some 31,000 clones, with roughly 85% observed a single time. Sequenced here: unsorted PBMCs, sampled 1.1 years after starting antiretroviral therapy. These receptor sequences come from a man aged 18 to 30 with HIV.

The chain has TRBV6-5 and TRBJ1-5; possibly TRBD1 for D (6 bases). The CDR3 is 14 amino acids. The germline gives CDR1 MNHEY, CDR2 SVGAGI. Trimming took 0 bases from V and 6 from J, leaving 9 bases between them. The CDR3 DNA follows: TGTGCCAGCAGTTACTCAAGGGGGGGTCAGCCCCAGCATTTT. Translating gives CASSYSRGGQPQHF.

CDR3 region: CASSQGLGRDTQYF. CDR3 DNA sequence: TGCGCCAGCAGCCAAGGATTGGGTCGAGATACGCAGTATTTT. The chain is built from TRBV4-1 and TRBJ2-3, with D unresolved. Per germline, CDR1 MGHRA and CDR2 YSYEKL. This CDR3 contains 14 residues. The V gene lost 1 base and the J gene lost 5 bases, with 10 bases spanning the gap.

The rearrangement joins TRBV27 to TRBJ1-1; D unresolved. V lost 6 bases and J 11 bases, leaving 13 bases between the germline ends. The CDR3 loop spans 11 amino acids. Per germline, CDR1 MNHEY and CDR2 SMNVEV (reference sequence). CDR3 protein: CASRRGWDAFF. DNA of the CDR3: TGTGCCAGCAGGAGAGGGTGGGATGCTTTCTTT.

The V and J genes are TRBV25-1 and TRBJ1-2; D remains ambiguous. V was shortened by 1 base and J by 3 bases, with 9 bases between the two germline ends. This CDR3 has 14 residues. Germline CDR1 MGHDK, CDR2 SYGVNS. CDR3 loop: CASSEFRGDYGYTF. CDR3 DNA sequence: TGTGCCAGCAGTGAATTCCGGGGTGACTATGGCTACACCTTC.

The CDR3 loop reads CASREGRHGNTEAFF. Here the CDR3 DNA reads TGTGCCAGCAGGGAGGGTCGACATGGGAACACTGAAGCTTTCTTT. The chain joins TRBV2 to TRBJ1-1, with D uncertain. V was clipped by 6 bases and J by 1 base, with 15 bases between them. There are 15 residues in the CDR3. CDR1 SNHLY and CDR2 FYNNEI come from the germline V gene.

This chain joins TRBV7-3 and TRBJ2-5, with D uncertain. From germline, CDR1 is SGHTA and CDR2 FQGTGA. The CDR3 length is 13 residues. Between the trimmed V and J ends, which lost 5 bases and 1 base, there was a span of 8 bases. The CDR3 spells CASSPQPQETQYF. For the CDR3, the DNA is TGTGCCAGCAGCCCTCAGCCCCAAGAGACCCAGTACTTC. Full variable domain (rest looked up from reference TRBV7-3 and TRBJ2-5): GAGVSQTPSNKVTEKGKYVELRCDPISGHTALYWYRQSLGQGPEFLIYFQGTGAADDSGLPNDRFFAVRPEGSVSTLKIQRTERGDSAVYLCASSPQPQETQYFGPGTRLLVL.

The V call is TRBV5-5, the J call TRBJ2-7; 9 bases are shared with TRBD1. This CDR3 contains 14 residues. Trimming removed 3 bases from V and 6 bases from J; junction bases left unmatched: 7. In germline, CDR1 is SGHKS, CDR2 YYEKEE (reference sequence). In DNA form, the CDR3 reads TGTGCCAGCAGCTCCCGGGACAGGGCGCCCGAGCAGTACTTC. Translating it yields CASSSRDRAPEQYF.

CDR3 nucleotide sequence: TGTGCCAGTAGTCCTCTTGTGGGGGGCAGGTCTGAAGCTTTCTTT. This encodes CASSPLVGGRSEAFF. The chain carries TRBV19 and TRBJ1-1; TRBD1 is a possible D gene (6 bases). The V end lost 5 bases, the J end lost 6 bases, and 19 bases lay between the germline ends. The germline CDR1 and CDR2 sequences are LNHDA and SQIVND (reference sequence). The CDR3 sequence is 15 residues long.

CDR3 amino acids: CASSPGQITEAFF. DNA for the CDR3: TGTGCCAGCAGTCCAGGACAGATAACTGAAGCTTTCTTT. The chain recombines TRBV6-5 with TRBJ1-1, with a tentative D call TRBD1 (6 bases). Per germline, CDR1 MNHEY and CDR2 SVGAGI. The CDR3 spans 13 residues. Trimming removed 5 bases from V and 5 bases from J, with 12 bases in between.

The chain uses TRBV6-1 and TRBJ2-1; 8 bases agree with TRBD1. The CDR3 contains 15 residues. Germline assignment: CDR1 MNHNS and CDR2 SASEGT. Unmatched junction bases numbered 6, after V lost 4 bases and J lost 4 bases. The CDR3 spells CASSVLGQGYNEQFF. For the CDR3, the DNA is TGTGCCAGCAGTGTCCTAGGACAGGGATACAATGAGCAGTTCTTC.

The chain combines TRBV2 with TRBJ2-5; D is ambiguous. Looked up from germline, CDR1 is SNHLY and CDR2 is FYNNEI. The V gene lost 3 bases and the J gene lost 0 bases, with 8 bases spanning the gap. The CDR3 covers 14 residues. In DNA form, the CDR3 reads TGTGCCAGCAGTGACGCAGAATACCAAGAGACCCAGTACTTC. Its translation is CASSDAEYQETQYF. Based on the CDR3 plus reference TRBV2 and TRBJ2-5, the full variable domain is EPEVTQTPSHQVTQMGQEVILRCVPISNHLYFYWYRQILGQKVEFLVSFYNNEISEKSEIFDDQFSVERPDGSNFTLKIRSTKLEDSAMYFCASSDAEYQETQYFGPGTRLLVL.

J is TRBJ2-1 and V is TRBV5-6; D not certain. Germline CDR1 SGHDT, CDR2 YYEEEE. The germline V and J ends were trimmed by 4 bases and 4 bases, with 12 bases remaining between them. The CDR3 contains 14 residues. CDR3 sequence: CASSALSRYNEQFF. CDR3 bases: TGTGCCAGCAGCGCCCTCTCCCGATACAATGAGCAGTTCTTC.